The 7 T cell receptor beta chains in this list originate from one sample, sequenced in a study of tumor-infiltrating lymphocytes in glioblastoma multiforme. Multiple V-beta primers and a C-beta primer amplified TCRB from RNA. TCRdb reanalysed the multiplex PCR reads using MiXCR and keeps one entry per CDR3 protein. This sample has some 10,000 distinct CDR3 sequences, with roughly 65% found just once. The sample was brain tumor tissue. These receptors originate from a male donor with glioblastoma.

The sample holds a few counts of this clonotype. The V call is TRBV11-2, the J call TRBJ2-7; the match to TRBD2 covers 7 bases. This CDR3 comprises 12 residues. The V gene's germline CDR1 is SGHAT and CDR2 FQNNGV. Losses at the gene ends were 5 bases for V and 3 bases for J; bases not matched to a gene: 1. CDR3 loop: CASSRGDYEQYF. CDR3 nucleotide sequence: TGTGCCAGCAGCCGGGGGGACTACGAGCAGTACTTC.

This clonotype is labeled as medium-sized. The chain carries TRBV20-1 and TRBJ2-1, with TRBD2 matching 8 bases. The V gene's germline CDR1 is DFQATT and CDR2 SNEGSKA (reference sequence). The V gene end was trimmed by 3 bases and the J gene end by 1 base; junction bases not matched to a gene: 2. This CDR3 spans 14 amino acids. The CDR3 DNA sequence: TGCAGTGCTAGCGGGAGGGCGTCCTACAATGAGCAGTTCTTC. Translated: CSASGRASYNEQFF.

The rearrangement links TRBV4-1 to TRBJ2-2; D perhaps matches TRBD2 (7 bases). The CDR3 is 15 amino acids. Germline V CDR1 and CDR2: MGHRA, YSYEKL. Trimming pared 4 bases from V and 7 bases from J, leaving 16 bases between. This chain's CDR3 is CASSPHGGLGGELFF. DNA of the CDR3: TGCGCCAGCAGCCCCCACGGGGGGCTCGGCGGGGAGCTGTTTTTT.

The chain is built from TRBV11-1 and TRBJ2-2; the D gene is possibly TRBD1 (6 bases). The CDR3 is 15 amino acids. V was trimmed by 5 bases and J by 11 bases, leaving 21 bases between them. Germline CDR1 is SGHAT and CDR2 is FQDESV (reference sequence). The CDR3 loop is CASSLSTGPLGELFF. CDR3 coding DNA: TGTGCCAGCAGCCTATCGACAGGACCCCTCGGTGAGCTGTTTTTT.

This sequence joins TRBV4-1 and TRBJ2-5; the D gene could be TRBD1 or TRBD2 (5 bases each). This CDR3 has 13 residues. The germline V gene has CDR1 MGHRA and CDR2 YSYEKL. Trimming shortened V by 1 base and J by 9 bases, and 12 bases separated the two germline ends. The CDR3: CASSQGSRESQYF. As DNA, the CDR3 is TGCGCCAGCAGCCAAGGCAGCAGGGAGTCCCAGTACTTC.

The sample holds a few counts of this clonotype. The J gene is TRBJ1-5, the V gene TRBV9; TRBD1 might be the D (5 bases). V gave up 0 bases and J gave up 3 bases, with 10 bases separating them. Germline-derived CDR1 and CDR2 are SGDLS and YYNGEE. The CDR3 totals 15 residues. The CDR3 spells CASSVEGRANQPQHF. Written as DNA, the CDR3 is TGTGCCAGCAGCGTAGAAGGCAGGGCCAATCAGCCCCAGCATTTT.

The chain employs TRBV12-3 or TRBV12-4 and TRBJ2-1; 10 positions match TRBD2. Trimming cost V 1 base and J 0 bases; bases outside gene matches: 3. The CDR3 length is 17 residues. CDR3: CASSLGASGSSYNEQFF. CDR3 nucleotide sequence: TGTGCCAGCAGTTTAGGGGCTAGCGGGAGCTCCTACAATGAGCAGTTCTTC.